The 14 T cell receptor beta chains below all came from one sample that was sequenced in a study of blood T cell repertoires in COVID-19. The table came from immunoSEQ multiplex PCR; TCRdb's copy has only in-frame clones and leaves some out. Counted here are fewer than 250,000 clones, around 90% occurring once; the ten biggest clones make up around 0.84%. Sequencing used peripheral blood. Every receptor here comes from a man between 60 and 70 years old with COVID-19, enrolled during active disease.

The V and J genes are TRBV2 and TRBJ2-1; TRBD2 agrees at 11 bases. Germline-derived CDR1 and CDR2 are SNHLY and FYNNEI. The CDR3 has 18 amino acids. Trimming cost V 2 bases and J 3 bases; bases outside gene matches: 9. CDR3 residues: CASSEKGLAGGLYNEQFF. The DNA for the CDR3 is TGTGCCAGCAGTGAAAAGGGATTAGCGGGAGGGCTCTACAATGAGCAGTTCTTC.

The chain joins TRBV6-5 to TRBJ1-2, with D perhaps matching TRBD1 (6 bases). Looked up from germline, CDR1 is MNHEY and CDR2 is SVGAGI. The germline V and J ends were trimmed by 8 bases and 4 bases, with 14 bases remaining between them. The CDR3 totals 13 residues. The CDR3, as DNA: TGTGCCAGCTCGGCAGGGGAAGTCTATGGCTACACCTTC. Amino acids: CASSAGEVYGYTF.

The rearrangement links TRBV2 to TRBJ2-1; maybe TRBD2 (6 bases). CDR1 is SNHLY, CDR2 FYNNEI, per germline. V was trimmed by 6 bases and J by 2 bases, leaving 11 bases between them. The CDR3 runs 14 residues. CDR3 DNA sequence: TGTGCCAGCAGAGGGGACTCCGCCTACAATGAGCAGTTCTTC. Its protein product is CASRGDSAYNEQFF.

This chain uses TRBV27 with TRBJ2-5, with a weak D call TRBD2 (6 bases). The CDR3 covers 13 residues. In germline, CDR1 is MNHEY, CDR2 SMNVEV (reference sequence). V was trimmed by 6 bases and J by 3 bases, leaving 11 bases between them. The CDR3 spells CASRTTREETQYF. The CDR3 DNA reads as TGTGCCAGCAGGACGACTAGGGAAGAGACCCAGTACTTC.

The chain is built from TRBV28 and TRBJ1-5, with TRBD1 matching 7 bases. The junction had 5 bases not matched to a gene; V was cut back by 2 bases and J by 4 bases. CDR1 MDHEN and CDR2 SYDVKM come from the germline V gene. The CDR3 sequence is 15 residues long. CDR3 sequence (DNA): TGTGCCAGCAGTTTACACAGGGGTTATAATCAGCCCCAGCATTTT. Protein: CASSLHRGYNQPQHF.

The sample holds one count of this clone. The gene calls are TRBV5-1 and TRBJ1-1; 8 bases are shared with TRBD1. Germline V gene lookup returns CDR1 SGHRS and CDR2 YFSETQ. The trim removed 0 bases at V and 1 base at J, leaving 5 bases unmatched. CDR3 length: 16 amino acids. The CDR3 sequence: CASSLVPGQANTEAFF. DNA of the CDR3: TGCGCCAGCAGCTTGGTGCCGGGACAGGCGAACACTGAAGCTTTCTTT.

The chain couples TRBV18 to TRBJ2-7; 9 bases align to TRBD1. CDR1 KGHSH and CDR2 LQKENI come from the germline V gene. The ends lost 2 bases at V and 2 bases at J; junction bases unmatched: 7. The CDR3 is made up of 16 amino acids. CDR3 protein: CASSPGGQGSTYEQYF. Written as DNA, the CDR3 is TGTGCCAGCTCACCAGGGGGACAGGGTTCCACCTACGAGCAGTACTTC.

This clone was observed once. The DNA for the CDR3 is TGTGCCAGTAGTATAGACCTGACAGGGCTTTACAATGAGCAGTTCTTC. This translates into CASSIDLTGLYNEQFF. This rearrangement joins TRBV19 to TRBJ2-1; 7 nucleotides match TRBD1. From germline, CDR1 is LNHDA and CDR2 SQIVND (reference sequence). CDR3 size: 16 residues. After removal of 0 bases from V and 4 bases from J, the junction contained 6 bases not matched to a gene.

The V call is TRBV14, the J call TRBJ1-6; D is undetermined. Trimming removed 1 base at V and 9 bases at J, with 19 bases between. From germline, CDR1 is SGHDN and CDR2 FVKESK. This CDR3 comprises 17 residues. CDR3 in amino acids: CASSQVSYSHRGSPLHF. In DNA, the CDR3 is TGTGCCAGCAGCCAAGTGAGTTACAGCCATCGGGGTTCACCCCTCCACTTT.

The chain joins TRBV5-1 to TRBJ1-4; D not certain. CDR1 and CDR2 (germline): SGHRS, YFSETQ. The CDR3 runs 14 residues. Trimming cost V 5 bases and J 5 bases, with 13 bases left between them. The CDR3 DNA reads as TGCGCCAGCAGTCATATCGGGGTGAATGAAAAACTGTTTTTT. This gives the protein CASSHIGVNEKLFF.

The rearrangement links TRBV7-2 to TRBJ2-7; weak D call: TRBD1 (7 bases). Trimming pared 1 base from V and 2 bases from J, leaving 18 bases between. CDR3 size: 17 residues. The germline gives CDR1 SGHTA, CDR2 FQGNSA. This CDR3 reads CASSLEGAGTIPYEQYF. The CDR3 coding sequence is TGTGCCAGCAGCTTAGAGGGGGCGGGGACAATCCCCTACGAGCAGTACTTC.

The genes are TRBV7-9 and TRBJ2-1; 12 bases align to TRBD2. CDR1 and CDR2 from the germline V gene are SEHNR and FQNEAQ (reference sequence). The CDR3 totals 15 residues. V lost 1 base to trimming and J lost 6 bases; unmatched junction nucleotides: 1. The CDR3 DNA follows: TGTGCCAGCAGCTTAGTACTAGCGGGAGGCAATGAGCAGTTCTTC. This sequence encodes CASSLVLAGGNEQFF.

This clone was seen just once. This chain links TRBV27 with TRBJ1-5, with TRBD1 matching 7 bases. Unmatched junction bases numbered 11, after V lost 6 bases and J lost 6 bases. Germline V lookup: CDR1 MNHEY, CDR2 SMNVEV (reference sequence). CDR3 size: 15 residues. The CDR3: CASSPGTEGRQPQHF. The DNA for the CDR3 is TGTGCCAGCAGCCCCGGGACAGAAGGACGTCAGCCCCAGCATTTT.

The chain couples TRBV6-1 to TRBJ2-7; possible D gene TRBD1, 6 bases. From germline, CDR1 is MNHNS and CDR2 SASEGT. The CDR3 extends over 16 amino acids. Trimming pared 3 bases from V and 5 bases from J, leaving 20 bases between. The CDR3 spells CASSDIGHRATHEQYF. The CDR3 coding sequence is TGTGCCAGCAGTGATATTGGTCACAGGGCCACCCACGAGCAGTACTTC.